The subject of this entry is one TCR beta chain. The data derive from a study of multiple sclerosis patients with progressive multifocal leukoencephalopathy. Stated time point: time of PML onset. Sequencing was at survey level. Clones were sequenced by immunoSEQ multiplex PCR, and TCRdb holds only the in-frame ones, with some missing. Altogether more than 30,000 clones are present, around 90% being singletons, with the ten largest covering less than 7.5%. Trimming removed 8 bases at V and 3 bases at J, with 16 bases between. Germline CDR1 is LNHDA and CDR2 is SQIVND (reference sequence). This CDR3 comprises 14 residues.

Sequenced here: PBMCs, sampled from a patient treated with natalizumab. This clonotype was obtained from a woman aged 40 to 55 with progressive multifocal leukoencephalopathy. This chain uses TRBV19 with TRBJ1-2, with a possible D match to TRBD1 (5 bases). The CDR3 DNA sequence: TGTGCCAGTGGGGACTTACCTAGGGACTATGGCTACACCTTC. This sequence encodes CASGDLPRDYGYTF.